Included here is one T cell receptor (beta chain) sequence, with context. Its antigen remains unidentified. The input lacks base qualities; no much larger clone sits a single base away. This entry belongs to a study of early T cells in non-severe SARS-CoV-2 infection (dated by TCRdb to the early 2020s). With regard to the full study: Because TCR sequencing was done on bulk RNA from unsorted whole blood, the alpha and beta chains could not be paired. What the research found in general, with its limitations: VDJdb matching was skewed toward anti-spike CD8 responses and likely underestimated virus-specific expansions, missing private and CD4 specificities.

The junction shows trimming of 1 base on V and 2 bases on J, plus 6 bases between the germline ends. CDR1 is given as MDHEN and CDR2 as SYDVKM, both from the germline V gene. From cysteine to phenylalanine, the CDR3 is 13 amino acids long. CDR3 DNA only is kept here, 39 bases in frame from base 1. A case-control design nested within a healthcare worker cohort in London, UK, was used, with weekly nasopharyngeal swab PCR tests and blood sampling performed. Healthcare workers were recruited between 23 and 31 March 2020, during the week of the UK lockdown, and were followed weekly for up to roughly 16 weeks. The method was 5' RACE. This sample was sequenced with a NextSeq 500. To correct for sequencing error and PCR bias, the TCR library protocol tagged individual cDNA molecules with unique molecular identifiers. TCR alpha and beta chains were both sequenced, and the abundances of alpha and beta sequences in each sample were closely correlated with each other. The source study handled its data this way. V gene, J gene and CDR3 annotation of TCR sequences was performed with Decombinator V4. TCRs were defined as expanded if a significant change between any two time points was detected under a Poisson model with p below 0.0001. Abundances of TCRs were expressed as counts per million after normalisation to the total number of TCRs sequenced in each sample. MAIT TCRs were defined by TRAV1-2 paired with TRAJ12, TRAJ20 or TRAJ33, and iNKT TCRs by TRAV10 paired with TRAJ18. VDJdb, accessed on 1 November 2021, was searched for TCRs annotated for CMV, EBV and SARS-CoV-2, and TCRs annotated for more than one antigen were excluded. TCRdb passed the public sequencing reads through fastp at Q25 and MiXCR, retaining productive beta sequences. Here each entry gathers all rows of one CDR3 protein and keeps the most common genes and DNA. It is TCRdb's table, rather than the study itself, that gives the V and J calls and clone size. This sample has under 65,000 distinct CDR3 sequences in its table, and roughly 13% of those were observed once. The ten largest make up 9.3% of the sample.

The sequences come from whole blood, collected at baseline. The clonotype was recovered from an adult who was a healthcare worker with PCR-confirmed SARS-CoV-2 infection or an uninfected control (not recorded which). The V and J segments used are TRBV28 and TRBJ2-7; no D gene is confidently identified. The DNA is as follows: TGTGCCAGCAGTTTATTGACCGCCTACGAGCAGTACTTC. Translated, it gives CASSLLTAYEQYF.